Included here is one T cell receptor beta chain sequence, with context. As yet, its antigen is unknown. The entry originates in a study of OX40 agonist ivuxolimab in advanced cancers. Overall study context: Patients received ivuxolimab, an agonistic anti-OX40 (CD134) antibody. Enrollees could have had prior anti-PD-1, anti-PD-L1 or anti-CTLA-4 therapy, which roughly 40% had received. One patient with hepatocellular carcinoma and two with cutaneous melanoma, three in all, had partial responses. Findings and caveats of the study: CD4+ and CD8+ blood T cells expanded clonally by week 6 at 0.1 to 3.0 mg/kg.

TCRdb's table, derived via immunoSEQ multiplex PCR, lists solely in-frame clones and lacks some. The sample has 60,000 or so clones, more than 80% seen once. Sequenced here: CD4+ or CD8+ T cells sorted from blood, sampled in a trial of the OX40 agonist ivuxolimab. The TCR sequence derives from an adult with an advanced solid tumor such as melanoma, head and neck, liver or kidney cancer.

The CDR3 DNA sequence: TGTGCCAGCAGCCAGCCCGGGGGTGGGCACGAGCAGTACTTC. Its protein is CASSQPGGGHEQYF. The J gene is TRBJ2-7, the V gene TRBV27; TRBD2 is a possible D gene (6 bases). The CDR3 runs to 14 residues. The V and J ends lost 6 bases and 5 bases respectively, with 17 bases between them. The germline V gene has CDR1 MNHEY and CDR2 SMNVEV (reference sequence).